The present entry profiles one T cell receptor (beta chain) with its context. Its target is not known. The entry originates in a study of CD8+ T cells in alopecia areata. Study-level points and caveats: Uncertainty about whether baseline CD8+ expansion is linked to response remains, with one nonresponder. Tofacitinib significantly decreased scalp clonality and expanded CD8+ clones among top 100.

cDNA prepared by RNA extraction and subsequent reverse transcription served as the template for sequencing. Clones were sequenced by immunoSEQ multiplex PCR, and TCRdb holds only the in-frame ones, with some missing. The data contain 95,000 to 120,000 clones, 55% to 60% of them seen just once; the ten biggest clones take up about 3.4%. The germline V gene has CDR1 LNHDA and CDR2 SQIVND (reference sequence). The V and J ends lost 1 base and 4 bases, in that order; junction bases with no gene match: 3. The CDR3 runs to 15 residues. Stated treatment: oral pan-JAK inhibitor, 5-10 mg twice daily. The rearrangement uses TRBV19 and TRBJ2-7; 11 positions agree with TRBD1. The specimen comprised CD4+ T cells sorted from blood, sampled at week 24, from a patient treated with tofacitinib. This receptor was taken from a human donor with alopecia areata. CDR3 amino acids: CASSIGTGGFYEQYF. Written as DNA, the CDR3 is TGTGCCAGTAGTATAGGGACAGGGGGCTTTTACGAGCAGTACTTC.